The clone carrying this T cell receptor beta chain was seen ten or more times. The antigen is unknown. The record originates from a study of CD8 T cells in ankylosing spondylitis. The study, taken as a whole, reports: Within ankylosing spondylitis blood, a TCR beta motif made up of fewer than ten highly homologous variants appeared to be characteristic.

J lost 6 bases, V lost 4 bases, and 3 bases had no gene match. The CDR3 is 13 amino acids. Germline CDR1 reads SQVTM; CDR2 reads ANQGSEA. Using quantitative 5'-RACE with molecular barcodes, the authors made TCR beta libraries. TCRdb passed the 5' RACE reads through MiXCR, listing each CDR3 protein once. The table includes about 330,000 distinct CDR3 sequences, roughly 8% detected once. The chain uses TRBV29-1 and TRBJ1-4; 9 nucleotides agree with TRBD1. The sequence was obtained from a male donor with ankylosing spondylitis. Sequencing input: blood, either unsorted or a sorted T cell fraction (not recorded which). Written as DNA, the CDR3 is TGCAGCGTTGGGGACAGGGACCATGAAAAACTGTTTTTT. Its translation: CSVGDRDHEKLFF.